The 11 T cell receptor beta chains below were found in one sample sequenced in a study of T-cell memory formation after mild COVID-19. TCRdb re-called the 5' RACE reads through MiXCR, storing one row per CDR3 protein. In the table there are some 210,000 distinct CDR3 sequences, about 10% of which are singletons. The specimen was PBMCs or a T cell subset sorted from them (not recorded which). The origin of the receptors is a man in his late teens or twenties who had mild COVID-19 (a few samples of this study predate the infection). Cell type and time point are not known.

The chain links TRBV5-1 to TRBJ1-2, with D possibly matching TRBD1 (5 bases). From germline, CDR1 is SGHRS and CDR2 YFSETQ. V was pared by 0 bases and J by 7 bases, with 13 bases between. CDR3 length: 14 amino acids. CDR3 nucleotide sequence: TGCGCCAGCAGCTTGGATCCGGGGCAGGGTGGCTACACCTTC. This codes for CASSLDPGQGGYTF.

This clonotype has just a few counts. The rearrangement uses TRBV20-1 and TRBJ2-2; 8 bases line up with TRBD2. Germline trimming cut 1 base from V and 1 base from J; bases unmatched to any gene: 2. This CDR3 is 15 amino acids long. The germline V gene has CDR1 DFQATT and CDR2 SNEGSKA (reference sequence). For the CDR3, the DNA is TGCAGTGCTAGAGGGCTAGCGGGGAACACCGGGGAGCTGTTTTTT. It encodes CSARGLAGNTGELFF.

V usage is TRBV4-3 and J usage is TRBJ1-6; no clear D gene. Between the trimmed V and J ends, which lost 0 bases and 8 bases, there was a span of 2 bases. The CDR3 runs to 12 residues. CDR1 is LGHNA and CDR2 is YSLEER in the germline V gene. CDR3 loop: CASSQDYSPLHF. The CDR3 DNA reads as TGCGCCAGCAGCCAAGACTATTCACCCCTCCACTTT.

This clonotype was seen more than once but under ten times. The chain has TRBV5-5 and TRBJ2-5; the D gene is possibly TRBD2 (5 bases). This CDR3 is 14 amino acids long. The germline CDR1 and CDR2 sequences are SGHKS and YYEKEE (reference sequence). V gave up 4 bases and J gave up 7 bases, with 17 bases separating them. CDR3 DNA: TGTGCCAGCAGCCCCGGACTCGCCCCCGGGACCCAGTACTTC. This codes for CASSPGLAPGTQYF.

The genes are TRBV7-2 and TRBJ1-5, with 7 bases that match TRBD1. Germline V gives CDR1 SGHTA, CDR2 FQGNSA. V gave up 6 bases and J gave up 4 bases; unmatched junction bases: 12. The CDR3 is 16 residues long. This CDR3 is CASSQGVLRINQPQHF. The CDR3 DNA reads TGTGCCAGCAGTCAGGGGGTACTCCGGATTAATCAGCCCCAGCATTTT.

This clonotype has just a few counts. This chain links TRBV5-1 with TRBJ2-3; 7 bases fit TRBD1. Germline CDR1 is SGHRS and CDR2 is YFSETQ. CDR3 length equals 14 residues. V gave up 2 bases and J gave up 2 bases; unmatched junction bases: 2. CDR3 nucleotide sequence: TGCGCCAGCAGCTTAACAGGGGACACAGATACGCAGTATTTT. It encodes CASSLTGDTDTQYF.

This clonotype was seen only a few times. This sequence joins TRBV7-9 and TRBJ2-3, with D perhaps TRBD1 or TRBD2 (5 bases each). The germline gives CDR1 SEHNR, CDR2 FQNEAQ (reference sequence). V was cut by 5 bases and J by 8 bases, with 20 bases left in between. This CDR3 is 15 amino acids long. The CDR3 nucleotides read TGTGCCAGCAGCCTGTCATACTCGAGGGACGCTACGCAGTATTTT. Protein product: CASSLSYSRDATQYF.

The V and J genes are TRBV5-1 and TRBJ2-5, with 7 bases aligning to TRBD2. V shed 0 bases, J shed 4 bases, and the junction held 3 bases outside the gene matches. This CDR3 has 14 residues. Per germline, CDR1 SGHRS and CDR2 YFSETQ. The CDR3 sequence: CASSLAGLGETQYF. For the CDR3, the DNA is TGCGCCAGCAGCTTGGCCGGACTAGGAGAGACCCAGTACTTC.

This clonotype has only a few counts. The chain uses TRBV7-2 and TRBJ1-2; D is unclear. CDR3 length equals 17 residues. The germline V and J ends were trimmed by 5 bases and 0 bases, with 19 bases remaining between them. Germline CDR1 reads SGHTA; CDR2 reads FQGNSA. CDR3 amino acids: CASSPLSAARPNYGYTF. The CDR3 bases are TGTGCCAGCAGCCCCCTGTCGGCAGCCCGTCCTAACTATGGCTACACCTTC.

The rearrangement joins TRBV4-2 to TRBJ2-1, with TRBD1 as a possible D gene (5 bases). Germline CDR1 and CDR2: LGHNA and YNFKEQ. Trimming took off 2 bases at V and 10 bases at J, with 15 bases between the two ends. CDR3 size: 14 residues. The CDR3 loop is CASSQSVREQEQFF. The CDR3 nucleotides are TGTGCCAGCAGCCAAAGTGTCAGGGAACAGGAGCAGTTCTTC.

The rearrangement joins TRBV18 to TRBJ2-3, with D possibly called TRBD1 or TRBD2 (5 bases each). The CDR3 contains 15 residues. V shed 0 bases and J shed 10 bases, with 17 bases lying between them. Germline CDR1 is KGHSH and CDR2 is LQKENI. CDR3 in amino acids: CASSPPGPLGDAQYF. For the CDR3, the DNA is TGTGCCAGCTCACCACCGGGACCCTTGGGTGATGCGCAGTATTTT.